The next 2 T cell receptor beta chains were all read from a single sample in a study of blood T cells in healthy people across ages. Together with a sample-barcoded 5' primer, a J-beta primer mix was included in a second PCR lasting roughly 6 to 12 cycles. From the 5' RACE reads, TCRdb called clonotypes with MiXCR, one entry per CDR3 protein. The table shows about a million distinct CDR3 sequences, with roughly two fifths occurring only once. The sample consisted of blood. These receptors came from a man between 18 and 35 years old in good health.

The chain carries TRBV12-3 or TRBV12-4 and TRBJ2-3; D may correspond to TRBD1 or TRBD2 (5 bases each). V was trimmed by 5 bases and J by 8 bases, leaving 17 bases between them. CDR3 length equals 14 residues. The CDR3, as DNA: TGTGCCAGCAGTCTTTCAGGGACCTCCTTTACGCAGTATTTT. The encoded protein is CASSLSGTSFTQYF.

The CDR3 DNA is TGTGCCAGCAGAGGGCTACCCACAGATACGCAGTATTTT. Translation: CASRGLPTDTQYF. This chain connects TRBV6-5 to TRBJ2-3; D gene unclear. CDR3 size: 13 residues. Germline V CDR1 and CDR2: MNHEY, SVGAGI. Between the trimmed V and J ends, which lost 6 bases and 2 bases, there was a span of 9 bases.